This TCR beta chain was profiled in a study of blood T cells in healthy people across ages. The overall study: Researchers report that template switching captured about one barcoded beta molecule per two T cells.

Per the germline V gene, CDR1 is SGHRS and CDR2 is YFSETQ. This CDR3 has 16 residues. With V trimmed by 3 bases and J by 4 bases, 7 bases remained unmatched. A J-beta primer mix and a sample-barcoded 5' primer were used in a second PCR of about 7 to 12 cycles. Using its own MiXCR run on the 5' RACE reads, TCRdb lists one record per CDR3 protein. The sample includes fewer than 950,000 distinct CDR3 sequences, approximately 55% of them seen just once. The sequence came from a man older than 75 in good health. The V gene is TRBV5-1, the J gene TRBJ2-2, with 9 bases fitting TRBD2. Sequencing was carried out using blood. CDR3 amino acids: CASSSSREGGTGELFF. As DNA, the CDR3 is TGCGCCAGCAGCTCTTCGCGGGAGGGGGGCACCGGGGAGCTGTTTTTT.